The next 9 T cell receptor beta chains were all read from a single sample in a study of metastatic and nonmetastatic thyroid tumors. MiXCR was used by TCRdb to re-call the PCR reads. The data contain more than 25,000 clones, 10% to 14% of them seen just once; the ten biggest clones take up about 16%. Nobody among the patients had been given any treatment before thyroid surgery. The material sequenced was blood. The receptors here all came from a female donor with papillary thyroid cancer or a benign thyroid nodule (not recorded which). Some clones in this sample may be carry-over from other donors' samples.

This clone was detected ten times or more. The V call is TRBV30, the J call TRBJ2-3; D perhaps matches TRBD2 (6 bases). Germline CDR1 reads GTSNPN; CDR2 reads SVGIG (reference sequence). V dropped 5 bases and J dropped 0 bases, with 15 bases sitting between them. The CDR3 spans 15 residues. The CDR3 DNA is TGTGCCTGGGGGTCTGGGGGGACTAGCACAGATACGCAGTATTTT. The encoded protein is CAWGSGGTSTDTQYF.

The chain joins TRBV20-1 to TRBJ1-2, with D perhaps TRBD1 (6 bases). Trimming left V 5 bases short and J 9 bases short, with 13 bases between. The CDR3 is 11 residues long. Germline assignment: CDR1 DFQATT and CDR2 SNEGSKA (reference sequence). CDR3 nucleotide sequence: TGCAGTGCTCCCAACAGGGAACGCTACACCTTC. Its protein is CSAPNRERYTF.

This chain joins TRBV5-1 and TRBJ2-5; either TRBD1 or TRBD2 may supply D (5 bases each). CDR1 and CDR2 from the germline V gene are SGHRS and YFSETQ. The germline V and J ends were trimmed by 2 bases and 4 bases, with 9 bases remaining between them. This CDR3 has 13 residues. CDR3 protein: CASSLGAGETQYF. The CDR3 coding sequence is TGCGCCAGCAGCTTAGGGGCGGGAGAGACCCAGTACTTC.

Worth noting for this clone: The conserved phenylalanine or tryptophan is not found at the CDR3 terminus, so this likely reflects a read error. The chain joins TRBV20-1 to TRBJ1-2; D is undetermined. V was pared by 0 bases and J by 8 bases, with 10 bases between. This CDR3 has 12 residues. Germline V gives CDR1 DFQATT, CDR2 SNEGSKA (reference sequence). For the CDR3, the DNA is TGCAGTGCTAGAGAGGCTGGTATCGGCTACACCTCC. The encoded protein is CSAREAGIGYTS.

Ten or more counts support this clone. This rearrangement joins TRBV28 to TRBJ2-7, with D hard to call. Per the germline V gene, CDR1 is MDHEN and CDR2 is SYDVKM. The CDR3 has 13 residues. Deletions cut 1 base from V and 2 bases from J, with 6 bases between. This CDR3 is CASSLLSTYEQYF. The CDR3 DNA follows: TGTGCCAGCAGTTTATTATCCACCTACGAGCAGTACTTC.

This clone ranks as medium-sized. V usage is TRBV6-2 or TRBV6-3 and J usage is TRBJ2-6; D not resolved. Trimming removed 2 bases at V and 0 bases at J, with 2 bases between. Germline V gives CDR1 MNHEY, CDR2 SVGEGT. This CDR3 contains 14 residues. The DNA of the CDR3 is TGTGCCAGCAGTTACAGCTCTGGGGCCAACGTCCTGACTTTC. Translation gives CASSYSSGANVLTF.

This clone was observed at least ten times. The V gene is TRBV28, the J gene TRBJ2-3; 7 nucleotides match TRBD2. Germline CDR1 is MDHEN and CDR2 is SYDVKM. This CDR3 has 14 residues. V dropped 5 bases and J dropped 3; count of bases not matched to a gene: 5. CDR3 in amino acids: CASSPGRLTDTQYF. For the CDR3, the DNA is TGTGCCAGCAGTCCCGGGAGGCTGACAGATACGCAGTATTTT.

This clone was found many times. The chain couples TRBV4-3 to TRBJ2-3, with a weak D call TRBD1 (6 bases). The CDR3 covers 15 residues. Germline CDR1 LGHNA, CDR2 YSLEER. V was shortened by 1 base and J by 6 bases, with 14 bases between the two germline ends. The CDR3 region is CASSQGQAELDTQYF. In DNA, the CDR3 is TGCGCCAGCAGCCAAGGACAGGCTGAGCTGGATACGCAGTATTTT.

The chain employs TRBV12-5 and TRBJ1-1; no clear D. In germline, CDR1 is LGHNT, CDR2 FRNRAP. The CDR3 spans 16 residues. Trimming removed 1 base at V and 1 base at J, with 13 bases between. CDR3 residues: CASGLAIHLENTEAFF. The CDR3 DNA reads TGTGCTAGTGGTTTGGCCATTCACTTGGAGAACACTGAAGCTTTCTTT.